Listed here are 27 T cell receptor beta chains from one sample, sequenced in a study of cytomegalovirus exposure and HLA in healthy donors. Primers: 60 Vbeta forward and 13 Jbeta reverse. Clones were read by immunoSEQ multiplex PCR, and TCRdb kept only the in-frame ones, dropping some. The profile shows 110,000 to 150,000 clones, roughly four fifths of them singletons. Specimen: PBMCs. These receptors were collected from a woman aged 60-70 years in good health and CMV-seropositive.

This clone was seen a few times. The V gene is TRBV28, the J gene TRBJ2-5, with D unclear. The CDR3 has 15 residues. V was trimmed by 5 bases and J by 3 bases, leaving 16 bases between them. CDR1 is MDHEN and CDR2 is SYDVKM in the germline V gene. CDR3 protein: CASSPTQTGKETQYF. The CDR3, as DNA: TGTGCCAGCAGTCCCACCCAGACTGGAAAAGAGACCCAGTACTTC.

The gene calls are TRBV19 and TRBJ2-7, with TRBD1 matching 9 bases. V lost 1 base to trimming and J lost 6 bases; unmatched junction nucleotides: 7. Germline-derived CDR1 and CDR2 are LNHDA and SQIVND (reference sequence). The CDR3 is 15 residues long. In DNA, the CDR3 is TGTGCCAGTAGTATAGCGGGACAGGGTTCGATCGAGCAGTACTTC. Translating it yields CASSIAGQGSIEQYF.

J is TRBJ1-1 and V is TRBV4-1; tentative D call: TRBD1 (5 bases). V lost 3 bases and J 5 bases, leaving 19 bases between the germline ends. CDR1 and CDR2 from the germline V gene are MGHRA and YSYEKL. The CDR3 extends over 16 amino acids. The DNA for the CDR3 is TGCGCCAGCAGCCAGGGCCCGGACACCATGTGGACTGAAGCTTTCTTT. It translates to CASSQGPDTMWTEAFF.

This clone was recorded a few times. V and J are TRBV5-1 and TRBJ2-3; the D is unclear. Trimming removed 6 bases from V and 5 bases from J, with 16 bases in between. Germline CDR1 SGHRS, CDR2 YFSETQ. CDR3 size: 14 residues. CDR3 sequence: CASKPVTLRDTQYF. The CDR3 DNA is TGCGCCAGCAAACCGGTCACTCTGAGAGATACGCAGTATTTT. Complete variable domain (other parts from reference TRBV5-1 and TRBJ2-3): KAGVTQTPRYLIKTRGQQVTLSCSPISGHRSVSWYQQTPGQGLQFLFEYFSETQRNKGNFPGRFSGRQFSNSRSEMNVSTLELGDSALYLCASKPVTLRDTQYFGPGTRLTVL.

The chain is built from TRBV7-9 and TRBJ2-7; a weak D match, TRBD2 (6 bases). The length of the CDR3 is 15 residues. With 6 bases removed from V and 1 base from J, the gap between germline ends came to 16 bases. Germline V gives CDR1 SEHNR, CDR2 FQNEAQ (reference sequence). CDR3 DNA: TGTGCCAGCAGTAACGAGGGGAGGTTATCCTACGAGCAGTACTTC. It yields the protein CASSNEGRLSYEQYF.

The genes are TRBV7-2 and TRBJ1-1; possibly TRBD1 for D (6 bases). Germline V gives CDR1 SGHTA, CDR2 FQGNSA. V was trimmed by 2 bases and J by 3 bases, leaving 16 bases between them. The CDR3 totals 16 residues. For the CDR3, the DNA is TGTGCCAGCAGCTTATCGGGACAAATCGATTACACTGAAGCTTTCTTT. Encoded protein: CASSLSGQIDYTEAFF.

The CDR3 loop is CARSPELISYEQYF. The CDR3 DNA sequence: TGTGCCAGAAGCCCCGAGCTGATTTCCTACGAGCAGTACTTC. V usage is TRBV5-3 and J usage is TRBJ2-7, with D hard to call. TRBV5-3 is an open reading frame whose function is uncertain. With 4 bases removed from V and 1 base from J, the gap between germline ends came to 12 bases. This CDR3 spans 14 amino acids.

This clone was detected once. V usage is TRBV19 and J usage is TRBJ2-7; 12 bases agree with TRBD2. The V segment lost 5 bases and the J segment 5 bases; nucleotides outside the gene matches: 10. The CDR3 runs to 16 residues. Germline V gives CDR1 LNHDA, CDR2 SQIVND (reference sequence). CDR3 region: CASSQSGLAGYHEQYF. The CDR3 DNA sequence: TGTGCCAGTAGTCAAAGCGGACTAGCGGGATATCACGAGCAGTACTTC.

V gene TRBV9 combines with J gene TRBJ2-1, with a possible D match to TRBD2 (5 bases). Germline V gene data show CDR1 as SGDLS and CDR2 as YYNGEE. V was pared by 2 bases and J by 3 bases, with 15 bases between. The CDR3 sequence is 16 residues long. The CDR3 loop is CASSVPFGSFYNEQFF. The CDR3 DNA sequence: TGTGCCAGCAGCGTCCCTTTTGGGAGTTTCTACAATGAGCAGTTCTTC.

In this sample, this clone turned up once. The V call is TRBV10-3, the J call TRBJ2-4; 8 nucleotides line up with TRBD2. The CDR3 loop spans 13 amino acids. Germline loops: CDR1 ENHRY, CDR2 SYGVKD. The ends lost 9 bases at V and 7 bases at J; junction bases unmatched: 8. CDR3 region: CAISEGLGNIQYF. The CDR3 DNA is TGTGCCATTTCAGAGGGACTAGGCAACATTCAGTACTTC.

About this clone itself: At one boundary the junction diverges from the germline segment, which might be a read error. The same CDR3 arises from other DNA sequences in this sample as well. Written as DNA, the CDR3 is TGTGCCAGCAGCTATCGGACAGAGAACACTGAAGCCTTCTTT. Amino acid sequence: CASSYRTENTEAFF. The rearrangement uses TRBV5-6 and TRBJ1-1, with a tentative D call TRBD1 (6 bases). Germline assignment: CDR1 SGHDT and CDR2 YYEEEE. This CDR3 has 14 amino acids.

This clone was counted ten times or more. This chain joins TRBV28 and TRBJ2-5; D is possibly TRBD2 (5 bases). Trimming shortened V by 6 bases and J by 1 base, and 15 bases separated the two germline ends. Germline CDR1 and CDR2: MDHEN and SYDVKM. This CDR3 is built from 15 residues. CDR3 bases: TGTGCCAGCAGCCCCCCAGAGGGCATCCAAGAGACCCAGTACTTC. It codes for CASSPPEGIQETQYF.

This clone was picked up a small number of times. This chain links TRBV10-3 with TRBJ2-1; D possibly corresponds to TRBD2 (5 bases). The CDR3 length is 16 residues. V shed 6 bases and J shed 10 bases, with 25 bases lying between them. From germline, CDR1 is ENHRY and CDR2 SYGVKD. DNA of the CDR3: TGTGCCATCAGCCCCGACTCCTCAGGCGTCGGGATGGAGCAGTTCTTC. Translation: CAISPDSSGVGMEQFF.

The chain is built from TRBV9 and TRBJ2-7; 9 bases are shared with TRBD2. J gave up 3 bases and V 2 bases, and 15 bases lay outside the gene matches. Per the germline V gene, CDR1 is SGDLS and CDR2 is YYNGEE. The CDR3 sequence is 18 residues long. In nucleotides, the CDR3 is TGTGCCAGCAGCGTTTCAGCGGGAGGTAACACTATAGTCTACGAGCAGTACTTC. This gives the protein CASSVSAGGNTIVYEQYF. Full variable domain (missing parts from reference TRBV9 and TRBJ2-7): DSGVTQTPKHLITATGQRVTLRCSPRSGDLSVYWYQQSLDQGLQFLIQYYNGEERAKGNILERFSAQQFPDLHSELNLSSLELGDSALYFCASSVSAGGNTIVYEQYFGPGTRLTVT.

The genes are TRBV30 and TRBJ1-2; D perhaps matches TRBD1 (6 bases). Germline CDR1 GTSNPN, CDR2 SVGIG (reference sequence). This CDR3 comprises 15 residues. Deletions cut 0 bases from V and 3 bases from J, with 14 bases between. DNA for the CDR3: TGTGCCTGGAGTGTACGTCTGGGGGCGGACTATGGCTACACCTTC. It encodes CAWSVRLGADYGYTF.

The chain is built from TRBV5-1 and TRBJ2-3; TRBD2 matches at 11 bases. This CDR3 has 15 amino acids. The junction had 2 bases not matched to a gene; V was cut back by 5 bases and J by 0 bases. Germline V CDR1 and CDR2: SGHRS, YFSETQ. DNA for the CDR3: TGCGCCAGCAGGGGGACTAGCGGTAGCACAGATACGCAGTATTTT. It codes for CASRGTSGSTDTQYF. Full variable domain (remainder filled in from reference TRBV5-1 and TRBJ2-3): KAGVTQTPRYLIKTRGQQVTLSCSPISGHRSVSWYQQTPGQGLQFLFEYFSETQRNKGNFPGRFSGRQFSNSRSEMNVSTLELGDSALYLCASRGTSGSTDTQYFGPGTRLTVL.

This chain connects TRBV2 to TRBJ2-7; 11 nucleotides match TRBD2. The CDR3 covers 15 residues. J lost 3 bases, V lost 7 bases, and 8 bases had no gene match. CDR1 SNHLY and CDR2 FYNNEI come from the germline V gene. In DNA form, the CDR3 reads TGTGCCAGCACAGAGGGACTAGCGGCACTCTACGAGCAGTACTTC. It yields the protein CASTEGLAALYEQYF.

This chain links TRBV30 with TRBJ2-7, with D maybe TRBD2 (5 bases). The CDR3 runs to 13 residues. V was cut by 0 bases and J by 6 bases, with 12 bases left in between. Germline-derived CDR1 and CDR2 are GTSNPN and SVGIG (reference sequence). Here the CDR3 reads CAWSVLGDSEQYF. CDR3 sequence (DNA): TGTGCCTGGAGTGTATTGGGAGACTCCGAGCAGTACTTC.

The chain carries TRBV9 and TRBJ2-3; TRBD2 aligns across 7 bases. CDR3 length equals 16 residues. V was pared by 0 bases and J by 7 bases, with 11 bases of the junction left unmatched. Germline CDR1 SGDLS, CDR2 YYNGEE. The CDR3: CASSVVGEGVRNTQYF. DNA of the CDR3: TGTGCCAGCAGCGTAGTCGGGGAGGGCGTCAGAAATACGCAGTATTTT.

About this clone: This sequence is one base from a far larger clone and is likely a read error. Other DNA sequences in the sample encode the same CDR3. The V and J genes are TRBV7-3 and TRBJ2-5; D is perhaps TRBD1 (5 bases). Trimming removed 5 bases from V and 1 base from J, with 14 bases in between. CDR3 length: 15 residues. Germline V gene lookup returns CDR1 SGHTA and CDR2 FQGTGA. The CDR3 DNA reads TGTGCCAGCAGCCAAGGTCAGGGCTCCCAAGAGACCCAGTACTTC. This encodes CASSQGQGSQETQYF.

This sequence joins TRBV7-2 and TRBJ2-7, with D perhaps matching TRBD2 (6 bases). This CDR3 region has 14 residues. V gave up 4 bases and J gave up 3 bases, with 13 bases separating them. The germline gives CDR1 SGHTA, CDR2 FQGNSA. CDR3 sequence (DNA): TGTGCCAGCAGCTCCCCGGGACTCGACTACGAGCAGTACTTC. It encodes CASSSPGLDYEQYF.

The V gene is TRBV2, the J gene TRBJ2-1; D uncertain. The CDR3 sequence is 13 residues long. V dropped 4 bases and J dropped 7 bases, with 11 bases sitting between them. Germline assignment: CDR1 SNHLY and CDR2 FYNNEI. The CDR3 loop reads CASSGQAVNEQFF. The CDR3 DNA sequence: TGTGCCAGCAGTGGGCAGGCCGTGAATGAGCAGTTCTTC.

The chain links TRBV4-2 to TRBJ2-7, with D maybe TRBD2 (5 bases). The CDR3 is made up of 12 amino acids. Germline-derived CDR1 and CDR2 are LGHNA and YNFKEQ. V was trimmed by 4 bases and J by 6 bases, leaving 10 bases between them. CDR3 bases: TGTGCCAGCAGCCCCATAGAGGGCGAGCAGTACTTC. Its translation is CASSPIEGEQYF.

The chain is built from TRBV19 and TRBJ2-1; D uncertain. Per the germline V gene, CDR1 is LNHDA and CDR2 is SQIVND (reference sequence). Trimming removed 5 bases from V and 11 bases from J, with 22 bases in between. This CDR3 has 15 residues. This chain's CDR3 is CASSRGVPLITQQFF. CDR3 in DNA: TGTGCCAGTAGTCGAGGTGTTCCCCTTATAACCCAGCAGTTCTTC.

The gene calls are TRBV7-9 and TRBJ2-6; TRBD1 agrees at 11 bases. The CDR3 consists of 18 residues. Trimming removed 5 bases from V and 2 bases from J; junction bases left unmatched: 8. The V gene's germline CDR1 is SEHNR and CDR2 FQNEAQ (reference sequence). This CDR3 is CASSEPRDRGTGANVLTF. The DNA for the CDR3 is TGTGCCAGCAGCGAACCCCGGGACAGGGGGACTGGGGCCAACGTCCTGACTTTC. Supplemented by reference TRBV7-9 and TRBJ2-6, the full variable domain reads DTGVSQNPRHKITKRGQNVTFRCDPISEHNRLYWYRQTLGQGPEFLTYFQNEAQLEKSRLLSDRFSAERPKGSFSTLEIQRTEQGDSAMYLCASSEPRDRGTGANVLTFGAGSRLTVL.

CDR3 nucleotide sequence: TGTGCCAGCAGCTTGGGCAGCCTGGAAGAAAAACTGTTTTTT. Translated: CASSLGSLEEKLFF. The V and J genes are TRBV7-9 and TRBJ1-4; D uncertain. The CDR3 loop spans 14 amino acids. Trimming removed 3 bases from V and 8 bases from J, with 13 bases in between. Germline V gives CDR1 SEHNR, CDR2 FQNEAQ (reference sequence). Based on the CDR3 plus reference TRBV7-9 and TRBJ1-4, the full variable domain is DTGVSQNPRHKITKRGQNVTFRCDPISEHNRLYWYRQTLGQGPEFLTYFQNEAQLEKSRLLSDRFSAERPKGSFSTLEIQRTEQGDSAMYLCASSLGSLEEKLFFGSGTQLSVL.

The CDR3 sequence is CASSPPWGDSTDTQYF. CDR3 DNA sequence: TGTGCCAGCTCACCACCCTGGGGGGACTCCACAGATACGCAGTATTTT. This rearrangement joins TRBV18 to TRBJ2-3; D possibly corresponds to TRBD2 (6 bases). The CDR3 is made up of 16 amino acids. Trimming removed 0 bases at V and 2 bases at J, with 12 bases between. Per the germline V gene, CDR1 is KGHSH and CDR2 is LQKENI. Full variable domain (missing parts from reference TRBV18 and TRBJ2-3): NAGVMQNPRHLVRRRGQEARLRCSPMKGHSHVYWYRQLPEEGLKFMVYLQKENIIDESGMPKERFSAEFPKEGPSILRIQQVVRGDSAAYFCASSPPWGDSTDTQYFGPGTRLTVL.